This TCR beta chain was recovered during a study of early T cells in non-severe SARS-CoV-2 infection. Using its own MiXCR run on the 5' RACE reads, TCRdb lists one record per CDR3 protein. The sample lists approximately 81,000 distinct CDR3 sequences, 11% to 15% occurring once. The length of the CDR3 is 14 residues. Germline V gene lookup returns CDR1 LGHNT and CDR2 FRNRAP. V was clipped by 7 bases and J by 5 bases, with 17 bases between them. What was sequenced was whole blood. The sequence was obtained from an adult who was a healthcare worker with PCR-confirmed SARS-CoV-2 infection or an uninfected control (not recorded which). The J gene is TRBJ2-5, the V gene TRBV12-5; TRBD2 might be the D (6 bases). CDR3: CASASGLIEETQYF. The CDR3 region has the DNA TGTGCTAGTGCCTCGGGACTGATCGAGGAGACCCAGTACTTC.